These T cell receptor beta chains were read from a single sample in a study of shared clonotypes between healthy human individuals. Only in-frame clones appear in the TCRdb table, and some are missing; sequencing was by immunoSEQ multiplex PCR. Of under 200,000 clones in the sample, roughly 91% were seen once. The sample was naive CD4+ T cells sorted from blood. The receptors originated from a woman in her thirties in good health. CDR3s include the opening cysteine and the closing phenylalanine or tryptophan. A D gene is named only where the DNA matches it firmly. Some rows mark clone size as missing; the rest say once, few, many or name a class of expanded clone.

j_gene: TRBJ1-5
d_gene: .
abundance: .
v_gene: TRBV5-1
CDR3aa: CASSLDGGSNQPQHF
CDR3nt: TGCGCCAGCAGCTTGGATGGGGGGAGCAATCAGCCCCAGCATTTT

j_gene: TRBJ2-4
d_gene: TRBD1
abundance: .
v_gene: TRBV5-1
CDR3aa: CASSLPGGSKNIQYF
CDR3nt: TGCGCCAGCAGCTTGCCAGGGGGTTCCAAAAACATTCAGTACTTC

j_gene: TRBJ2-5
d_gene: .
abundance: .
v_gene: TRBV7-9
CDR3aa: CASSLVGQEWETQYF
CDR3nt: TGTGCCAGCAGCTTAGTAGGGCAGGAATGGGAGACCCAGTACTTC

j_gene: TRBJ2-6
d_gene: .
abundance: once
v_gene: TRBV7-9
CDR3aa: CASSPLTSGRSGANVLTF
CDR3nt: TGTGCCAGCAGCCCTCTGACGTCGGGTCGCTCTGGGGCCAACGTCCTGACTTTC

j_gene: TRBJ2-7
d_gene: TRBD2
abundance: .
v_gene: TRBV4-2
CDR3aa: CASSPVPNGRADYEQYF
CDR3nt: TGTGCCAGCAGCCCAGTCCCCAACGGGAGGGCCGACTACGAGCAGTACTTC

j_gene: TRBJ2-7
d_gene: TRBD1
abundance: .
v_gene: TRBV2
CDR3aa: CASSEEGAATYEQYF
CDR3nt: TGTGCCAGCAGTGAAGAGGGGGCGGCTACCTACGAGCAGTACTTC

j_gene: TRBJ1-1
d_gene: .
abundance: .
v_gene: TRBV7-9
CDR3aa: CASSLEGEGPAFF
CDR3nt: TGTGCCAGCAGCTTAGAGGGGGAAGGGCCCGCTTTCTTT

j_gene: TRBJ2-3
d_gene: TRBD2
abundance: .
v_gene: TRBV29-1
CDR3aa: CSVGDLPTSGSSTDTQYF
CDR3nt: TGCAGCGTTGGCGACCTTCCAACTAGCGGGTCTAGCACAGATACGCAGTATTTT

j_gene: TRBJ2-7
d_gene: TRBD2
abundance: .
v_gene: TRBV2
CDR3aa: CASSDPGGDSYEQYF
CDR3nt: TGTGCCAGCAGTGATCCGGGGGGTGATTCCTACGAGCAGTACTTC

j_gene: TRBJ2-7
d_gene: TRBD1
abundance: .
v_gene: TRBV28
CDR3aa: CASSSPGQTSYEQYF
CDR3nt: TGTGCCAGCAGTTCACCGGGACAGACCTCCTACGAGCAGTACTTC

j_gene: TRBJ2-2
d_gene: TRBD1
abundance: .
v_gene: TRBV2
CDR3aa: CARRQTGAGELFF
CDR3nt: TGTGCCAGGAGACAGACAGGGGCCGGGGAGCTGTTTTTT

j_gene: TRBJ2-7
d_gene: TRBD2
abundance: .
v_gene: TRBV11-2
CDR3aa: CASSLSSGTYYEQYF
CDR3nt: TGTGCCAGCAGCTTATCTAGCGGAACTTACTACGAGCAGTACTTC

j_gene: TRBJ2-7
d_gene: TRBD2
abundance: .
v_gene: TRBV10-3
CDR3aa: CAISVYSGTLEQYF
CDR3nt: TGTGCCATCAGTGTGTATAGCGGGACCCTCGAGCAGTACTTC

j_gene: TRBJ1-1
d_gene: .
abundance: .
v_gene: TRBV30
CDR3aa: CAWSVGRNTEAFF
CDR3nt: TGTGCCTGGAGTGTAGGCAGGAACACTGAAGCTTTCTTT

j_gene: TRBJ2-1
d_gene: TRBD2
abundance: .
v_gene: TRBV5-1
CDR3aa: CASSLESSGPNEQFF
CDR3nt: TGCGCCAGCAGCTTGGAGTCTAGCGGGCCAAATGAGCAGTTCTTC

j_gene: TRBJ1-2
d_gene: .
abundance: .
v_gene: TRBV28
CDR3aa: CASSFGAARGDTF
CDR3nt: TGTGCCAGCAGTTTCGGGGCCGCAAGGGGGGACACCTTC

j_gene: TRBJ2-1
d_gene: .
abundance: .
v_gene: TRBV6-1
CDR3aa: CASALRGFEQFF
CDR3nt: TGTGCCAGCGCCCTTAGAGGCTTTGAGCAGTTCTTC

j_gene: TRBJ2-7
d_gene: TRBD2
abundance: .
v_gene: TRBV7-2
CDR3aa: CASSPWTSGSSEQYF
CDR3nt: TGTGCCAGCAGCCCATGGACTAGCGGGAGCTCCGAGCAGTACTTC

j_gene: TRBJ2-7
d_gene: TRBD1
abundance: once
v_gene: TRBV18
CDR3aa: CASSQQGQRPYEQYF
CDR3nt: TGTGCCAGCTCACAACAGGGACAGCGCCCCTACGAGCAGTACTTC

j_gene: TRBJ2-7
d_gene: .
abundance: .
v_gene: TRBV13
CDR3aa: CASSLGQVGLLSYEQYF
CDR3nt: TGTGCCAGCAGCTTAGGCCAGGTCGGTTTGCTCTCCTACGAGCAGTACTTC

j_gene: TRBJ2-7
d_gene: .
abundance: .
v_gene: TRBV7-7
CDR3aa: CASSPNWGSYEQYF
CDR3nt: TGTGCCAGCAGCCCGAATTGGGGCAGCTACGAGCAGTACTTC

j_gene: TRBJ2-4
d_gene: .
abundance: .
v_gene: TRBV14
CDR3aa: CASSQSSGISAKNIQYF
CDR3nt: TGTGCCAGCAGCCAAAGCTCGGGCATCTCAGCCAAAAACATTCAGTACTTC